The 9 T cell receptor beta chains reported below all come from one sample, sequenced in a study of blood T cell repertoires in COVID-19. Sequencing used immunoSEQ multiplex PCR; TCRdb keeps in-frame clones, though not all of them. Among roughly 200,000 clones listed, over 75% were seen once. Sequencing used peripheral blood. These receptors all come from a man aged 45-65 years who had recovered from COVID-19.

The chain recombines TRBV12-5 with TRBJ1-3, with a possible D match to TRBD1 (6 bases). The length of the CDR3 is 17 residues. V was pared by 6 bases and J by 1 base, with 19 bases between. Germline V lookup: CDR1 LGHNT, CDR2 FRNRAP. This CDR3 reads CASGKSPDSKSGNTIYF. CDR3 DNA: TGTGCTAGTGGCAAGTCCCCGGACAGCAAATCTGGAAACACCATATATTTT. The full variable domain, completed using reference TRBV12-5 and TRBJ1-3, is DARVTQTPRHKVTEMGQEVTMRCQPILGHNTVFWYRQTMMQGLELLAYFRNRAPLDDSGMPKDRFSAEMPDATLATLKIQPSEPRDSAVYFCASGKSPDSKSGNTIYFGEGSWLTVV.

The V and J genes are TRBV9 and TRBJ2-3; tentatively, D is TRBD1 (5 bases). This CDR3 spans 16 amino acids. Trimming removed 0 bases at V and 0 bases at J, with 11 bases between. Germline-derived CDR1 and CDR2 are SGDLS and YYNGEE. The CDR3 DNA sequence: TGTGCCAGCAGCGTAGTTGATTGGGGCAGCACAGATACGCAGTATTTT. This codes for CASSVVDWGSTDTQYF.

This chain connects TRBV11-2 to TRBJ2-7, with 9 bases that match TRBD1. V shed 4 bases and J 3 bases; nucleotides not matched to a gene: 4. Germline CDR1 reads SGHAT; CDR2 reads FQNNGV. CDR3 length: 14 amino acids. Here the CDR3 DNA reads TGTGCCAGCAGCTCCGGGACAGGGATCTACGAGCAGTACTTC. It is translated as CASSSGTGIYEQYF.

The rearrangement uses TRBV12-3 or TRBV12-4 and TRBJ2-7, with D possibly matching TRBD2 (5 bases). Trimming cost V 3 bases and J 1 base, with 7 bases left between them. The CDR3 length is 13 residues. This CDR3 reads CASSFTSSYEQYF. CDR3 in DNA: TGTGCCAGCAGTTTTACTAGTTCCTACGAGCAGTACTTC.

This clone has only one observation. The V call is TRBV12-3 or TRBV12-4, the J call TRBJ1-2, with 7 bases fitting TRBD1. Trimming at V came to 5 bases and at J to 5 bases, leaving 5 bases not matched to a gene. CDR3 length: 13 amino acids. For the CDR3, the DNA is TGTGCCAGCAGTCCCGGGACAGATTATGGCTACACCTTC. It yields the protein CASSPGTDYGYTF.

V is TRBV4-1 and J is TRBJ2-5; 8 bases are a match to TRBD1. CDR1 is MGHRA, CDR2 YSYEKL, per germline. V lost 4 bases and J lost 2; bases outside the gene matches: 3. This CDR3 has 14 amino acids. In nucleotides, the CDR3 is TGCGCCAGCAGCCCCGGACAGGGACAAGAGACCCAGTACTTC. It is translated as CASSPGQGQETQYF.

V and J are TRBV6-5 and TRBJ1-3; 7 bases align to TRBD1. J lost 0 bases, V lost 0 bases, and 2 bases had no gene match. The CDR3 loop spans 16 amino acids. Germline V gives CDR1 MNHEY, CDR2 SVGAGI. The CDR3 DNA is TGTGCCAGCAGTTACTCCCACAGGGGCTCTGGAAACACCATATATTTT. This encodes CASSYSHRGSGNTIYF.

The CDR3 sequence is CASSQGRVRYGYTF. In nucleotides, the CDR3 is TGTGCCAGCAGCCAAGGCAGGGTTCGCTATGGCTACACCTTC. This rearrangement joins TRBV3-1 (or the pseudogene TRBV3-2) to TRBJ1-2, with D perhaps matching TRBD1 (5 bases). V dropped 1 base and J dropped 4 bases, with 10 bases sitting between them. The CDR3 has 14 residues. Germline-derived CDR1 and CDR2 are LGHDT and YNNKEL (reference sequence).

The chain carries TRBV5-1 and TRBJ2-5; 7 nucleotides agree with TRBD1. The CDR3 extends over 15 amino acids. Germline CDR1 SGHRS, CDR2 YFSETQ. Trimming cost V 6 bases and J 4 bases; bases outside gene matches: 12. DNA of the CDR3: TGCGCCAGCATGCTAGAGGGATACAGGGGAGAGACCCAGTACTTC. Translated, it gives CASMLEGYRGETQYF.